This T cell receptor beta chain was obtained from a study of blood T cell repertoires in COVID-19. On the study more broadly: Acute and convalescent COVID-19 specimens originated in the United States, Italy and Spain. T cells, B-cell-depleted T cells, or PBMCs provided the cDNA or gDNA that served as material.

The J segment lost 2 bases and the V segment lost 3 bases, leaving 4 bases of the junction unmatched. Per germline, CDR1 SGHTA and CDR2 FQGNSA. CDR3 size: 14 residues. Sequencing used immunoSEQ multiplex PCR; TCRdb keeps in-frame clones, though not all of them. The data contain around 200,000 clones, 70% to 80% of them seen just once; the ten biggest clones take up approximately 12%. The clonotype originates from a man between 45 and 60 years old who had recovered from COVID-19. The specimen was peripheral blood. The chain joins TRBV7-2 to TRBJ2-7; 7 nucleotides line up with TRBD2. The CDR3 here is CASSFSSGPYEQYF. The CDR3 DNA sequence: TGTGCCAGCAGCTTTTCTAGCGGACCCTACGAGCAGTACTTC.